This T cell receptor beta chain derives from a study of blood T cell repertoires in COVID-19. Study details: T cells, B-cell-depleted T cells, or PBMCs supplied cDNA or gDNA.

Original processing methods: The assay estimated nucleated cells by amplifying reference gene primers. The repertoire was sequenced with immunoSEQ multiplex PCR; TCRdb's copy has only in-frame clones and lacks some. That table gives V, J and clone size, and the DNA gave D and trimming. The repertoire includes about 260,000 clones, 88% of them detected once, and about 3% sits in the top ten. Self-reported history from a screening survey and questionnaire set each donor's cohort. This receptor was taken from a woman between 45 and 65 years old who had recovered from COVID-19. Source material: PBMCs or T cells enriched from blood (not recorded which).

CDR3 DNA: TGTGCCAGCAGCTTGACCCTCAGGCGCGGGAGCTACAATGAGCAGTTCTTC. It translates to CASSLTLRRGSYNEQFF. The chain combines TRBV5-8 with TRBJ2-1; TRBD2 matches at 7 bases. CDR3 length equals 17 residues. Germline V gene lookup returns CDR1 SGHTS and CDR2 YDEGEE. V gave up 1 base and J gave up 3 bases; unmatched junction bases: 10.